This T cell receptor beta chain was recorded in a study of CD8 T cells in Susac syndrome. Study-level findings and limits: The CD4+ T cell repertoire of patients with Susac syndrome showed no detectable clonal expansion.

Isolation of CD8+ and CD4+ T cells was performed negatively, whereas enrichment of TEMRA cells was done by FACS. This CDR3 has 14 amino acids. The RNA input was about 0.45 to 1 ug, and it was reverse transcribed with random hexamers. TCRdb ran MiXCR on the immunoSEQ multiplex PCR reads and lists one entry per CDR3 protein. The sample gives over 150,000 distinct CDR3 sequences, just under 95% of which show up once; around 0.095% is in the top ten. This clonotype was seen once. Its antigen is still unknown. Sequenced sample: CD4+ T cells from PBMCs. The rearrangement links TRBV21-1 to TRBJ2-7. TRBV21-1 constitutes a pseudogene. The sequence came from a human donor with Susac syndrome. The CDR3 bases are TGTGCCAGCAGCATTCACAGGAGCTCCTACGAGCAGTACTTC. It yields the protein CASSIHRSSYEQYF.